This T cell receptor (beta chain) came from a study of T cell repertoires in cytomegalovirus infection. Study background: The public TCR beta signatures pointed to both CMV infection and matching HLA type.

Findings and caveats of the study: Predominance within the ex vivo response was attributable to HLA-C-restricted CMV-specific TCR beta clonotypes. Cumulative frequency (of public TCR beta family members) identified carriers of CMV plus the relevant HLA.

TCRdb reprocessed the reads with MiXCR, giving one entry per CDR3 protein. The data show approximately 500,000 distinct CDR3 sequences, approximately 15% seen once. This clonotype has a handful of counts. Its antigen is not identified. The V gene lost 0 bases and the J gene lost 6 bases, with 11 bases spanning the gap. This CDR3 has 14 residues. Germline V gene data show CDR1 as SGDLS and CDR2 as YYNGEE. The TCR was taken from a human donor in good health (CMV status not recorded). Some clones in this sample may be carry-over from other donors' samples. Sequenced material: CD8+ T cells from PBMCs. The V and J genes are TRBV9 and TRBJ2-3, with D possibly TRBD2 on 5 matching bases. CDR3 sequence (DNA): TGTGCCAGCAGCGTAGCCGGGAATGCGGATACGCAGTATTTT. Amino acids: CASSVAGNADTQYF.